This entry lists 18 T cell receptor beta chains sequenced from one sample in a study of PD-1 blockade in mismatch repair-deficient tumors. Sequencing was performed with immunoSEQ multiplex PCR; in TCRdb, only in-frame clones are kept and a portion is missing. The table has 100,000 or so clones, under 90% seen once. Source: peripheral blood, taken approximately 35 weeks after starting pembrolizumab. Receptor source: an adult with mismatch repair-deficient cancer.

The chain joins TRBV5-1 to TRBJ2-7; 12 nucleotides match TRBD2. J lost 7 bases, V lost 3 bases, and 11 bases had no gene match. The CDR3 contains 16 residues. The germline V gene has CDR1 SGHRS and CDR2 YFSETQ. CDR3 protein: CASSSSSGRAIGEQYF. CDR3 coding DNA: TGCGCCAGCAGCTCCTCTAGCGGGAGGGCGATAGGAGAGCAGTACTTC.

The chain carries TRBV23-1 and TRBJ2-7; no reliable D call. TRBV23-1 has ORF status, its function being uncertain. V gave up 4 bases and J gave up 11 bases, with 12 bases separating them. This CDR3 has 11 amino acids. The DNA of the CDR3 is TGCGCCAGCAGTCGAAAAAGTTTGGAGTACTTC. Amino acids: CASSRKSLEYF.

V usage is TRBV5-4 and J usage is TRBJ1-3; tentative D call: TRBD1 (5 bases). Trimming stripped 4 bases from V and 0 bases from J, with 11 bases between. Looked up from germline, CDR1 is SGHNT and CDR2 is YYREEE (reference sequence). This CDR3 region has 15 residues. The CDR3 loop is CASSPIDSSGNTIYF. For the CDR3, the DNA is TGTGCCAGCAGCCCCATCGACAGCTCTGGAAACACCATATATTTT.

The V gene is TRBV30, the J gene TRBJ2-7, with 9 bases aligning to TRBD1. The V segment lost 1 base and the J segment 6 bases; nucleotides outside the gene matches: 10. The CDR3 runs 15 residues. CDR1 GTSNPN and CDR2 SVGIG come from the germline V gene (reference sequence). The CDR3 protein is CAWSGGTGQASEQYF. Here the CDR3 DNA reads TGTGCCTGGAGTGGTGGGACAGGGCAAGCGAGCGAGCAGTACTTC.

The rearrangement joins TRBV6-5 to TRBJ2-1, with 10 bases that match TRBD2. This CDR3 has 15 amino acids. V lost 10 bases to trimming and J lost 4 bases; unmatched junction nucleotides: 10. Germline-derived CDR1 and CDR2 are MNHEY and SVGAGI. For the CDR3, the DNA is TGTGCCACACAGGATAGCGGGAGGTATTACAATGAGCAGTTCTTC. Residues: CATQDSGRYYNEQFF.

The rearrangement uses TRBV11-1 and TRBJ2-3; 7 nucleotides match TRBD2. The ends lost 2 bases at V and 4 bases at J; junction bases unmatched: 3. Germline-derived CDR1 and CDR2 are SGHAT and FQDESV (reference sequence). This CDR3 is built from 14 residues. The CDR3 spells CASSLSGGADTQYF. The DNA of the CDR3 is TGTGCCAGCAGCTTATCGGGGGGAGCAGATACGCAGTATTTT.

This chain joins TRBV11-2 and TRBJ2-4; tentatively, D is TRBD1 (6 bases). Trimming removed 4 bases from V and 14 bases from J, with 21 bases in between. The CDR3 runs 14 residues. CDR1 SGHAT and CDR2 FQNNGV come from the germline V gene. This CDR3 is CASSSIGRWTEKYF. The CDR3 DNA reads as TGTGCCAGCAGCTCAATCGGTCGCTGGACAGAGAAGTACTTC.

The chain links TRBV6-5 to TRBJ1-5, with D perhaps matching TRBD1 (6 bases). Germline V lookup: CDR1 MNHEY, CDR2 SVGAGI. V lost 5 bases to trimming and J lost 2 bases, with 10 bases between them. This CDR3 comprises 14 residues. This chain's CDR3 is CASSPRTGNQPQHF. The CDR3 region has the DNA TGTGCCAGCAGTCCCAGGACAGGCAATCAGCCCCAGCATTTT.

This clone was seen a single time. One end of the junction varies from germline; a read error may be responsible. J is TRBJ2-1 and V is TRBV7-3; D remains ambiguous. The CDR3 extends over 13 amino acids. Germline V gene data show CDR1 as SGHTA and CDR2 as FQGTGA. The CDR3 bases are TGTGCCAGCAGCCTAACACCACCCAATGAGCAGTTCTTC. Amino acid sequence: CASSLTPPNEQFF. The full variable domain, in which reference TRBV7-3 and TRBJ2-1 provide the parts outside the CDR3, is GAGVSQTPSNKVTEKGKYVELRCDPISGHTALYWYRQSLGQGPEFLIYFQGTGAADDSGLPNDRFFAVRPEGSVSTLKIQRTERGDSAVYLCASSLTPPNEQFFGPGTRLTVL.

The rearrangement joins TRBV5-6 to TRBJ1-1, with D perhaps matching TRBD1 (5 bases). Germline V CDR1 and CDR2: SGHDT, YYEEEE. V lost 2 bases and J lost 11, with 13 bases in between. This CDR3 is 12 amino acids long. This chain's CDR3 is CASSFLGGRAFF. The CDR3 region has the DNA TGTGCCAGCAGCTTTCTGGGGGGTCGGGCTTTCTTT.

V gene TRBV4-3 combines with J gene TRBJ1-2; D is possibly TRBD1 (5 bases). Trimming cost V 3 bases and J 2 bases, with 13 bases left between them. CDR3 length: 15 residues. Per germline, CDR1 LGHNA and CDR2 YSLEER. The CDR3 DNA reads TGCGCCAGCAGCCAGGGGCAGACTATAAACTATGGCTACACCTTC. Protein sequence: CASSQGQTINYGYTF.

This clone occurred a few times. V and J are TRBV5-1 and TRBJ1-2; D not certain. Trimming took off 4 bases at V and 2 bases at J, with 12 bases between the two ends. The germline CDR1 and CDR2 sequences are SGHRS and YFSETQ. The CDR3 has 14 residues. The CDR3 nucleotides are TGCGCCAGCAGCCCCAGAACGGGGAACTATGGCTACACCTTC. Translation: CASSPRTGNYGYTF. Supplemented by reference TRBV5-1 and TRBJ1-2, the full variable domain reads KAGVTQTPRYLIKTRGQQVTLSCSPISGHRSVSWYQQTPGQGLQFLFEYFSETQRNKGNFPGRFSGRQFSNSRSEMNVSTLELGDSALYLCASSPRTGNYGYTFGSGTRLTVV.

This sequence joins TRBV2 and TRBJ2-7; D unclear. The germline V gene encodes CDR1 SNHLY and CDR2 FYNNEI. V was trimmed by 6 bases and J by 4 bases, leaving 7 bases between them. This CDR3 region has 11 residues. The CDR3 here is CASSTAYEQYF. The CDR3 DNA reads TGTGCCAGCAGCACTGCATACGAGCAGTACTTC.

The chain carries TRBV14 and TRBJ2-1, with 10 bases lining up with TRBD2. The CDR3 length is 17 residues. J was trimmed by 6 bases and V by 4 bases; bases with no gene match: 12. Germline V gene data show CDR1 as SGHDN and CDR2 as FVKESK. The CDR3: CASSRNRGASGSNEQFF. In DNA form, the CDR3 reads TGTGCCAGCAGCCGGAATCGGGGGGCTAGCGGGAGCAATGAGCAGTTCTTC.

In this sample, this clone turned up a few times. CDR3 coding DNA: TGTGCCAGCAGTGAATGGATGCCGAACACCGGGGAGCTGTTTTTT. Amino acids: CASSEWMPNTGELFF. This sequence joins TRBV2 and TRBJ2-2; D is unresolved. Trimming left V 2 bases short and J 0 bases short, with 7 bases between. The CDR3 extends over 15 amino acids. Germline V gene lookup returns CDR1 SNHLY and CDR2 FYNNEI.

This clone turned up a few times. The chain couples TRBV11-2 to TRBJ1-5; D is undetermined. Between the trimmed V and J ends, which lost 1 base and 5 bases, there was a span of 6 bases. The germline V gene encodes CDR1 SGHAT and CDR2 FQNNGV. The length of the CDR3 is 13 residues. This CDR3 reads CASSLVGDQPQHF. The DNA of the CDR3 is TGTGCCAGCAGCTTAGTCGGGGATCAGCCCCAGCATTTT.

The chain recombines TRBV29-1 with TRBJ2-3; tentatively, D is TRBD1 (6 bases). This CDR3 is 15 amino acids long. With 5 bases removed from V and 4 bases from J, the gap between germline ends came to 19 bases. The germline V gene has CDR1 SQVTM and CDR2 ANQGSEA. CDR3: CSVHRSRGRSDTQYF. CDR3 nucleotide sequence: TGCAGCGTTCATCGGTCCAGGGGAAGGTCAGATACGCAGTATTTT.

This chain connects TRBV13 to TRBJ2-5; D is possibly TRBD2 (6 bases). The length of the CDR3 is 17 residues. The germline gives CDR1 PRHDT, CDR2 FYEKMQ (reference sequence). V was shortened by 0 bases and J by 1 base, with 15 bases between the two germline ends. CDR3 in DNA: TGTGCCAGCAGCTTAGGCGGTTGGGCGGGAACCCAAGAGACCCAGTACTTC. It translates to CASSLGGWAGTQETQYF.